These 24 T cell receptor beta chains share one sample of origin, sequenced in a study of T cell responses to AZD1222 COVID-19 vaccine. TCRdb keeps only in-frame clones here, not all; method: immunoSEQ multiplex PCR. The sample lists about 170,000 clones; just under 90% were seen once. The starting material was peripheral blood, obtained 28 days after the second dose of the MenACWY control vaccine. The receptors stem from an adult who received the MenACWY meningococcal vaccine as a control.

This chain joins TRBV10-3 and TRBJ2-1, with D perhaps matching TRBD2 (5 bases). Trimming removed 0 bases from V and 8 bases from J, with 11 bases in between. This CDR3 spans 14 amino acids. Looked up from germline, CDR1 is ENHRY and CDR2 is SYGVKD. CDR3 in DNA: TGTGCCATCAGTGAGTCGATGGGTAGCGATGAGCAGTTCTTC. It yields the protein CAISESMGSDEQFF.

The chain carries TRBV6-5 and TRBJ2-1; 7 nucleotides agree with TRBD2. This CDR3 spans 14 amino acids. V was clipped by 4 bases and J by 4 bases; unmatched bases: 4. The germline gives CDR1 MNHEY, CDR2 SVGAGI. CDR3 DNA: TGTGCCAGCAGTTGGGCGGGAGCATACAATGAGCAGTTCTTC. It encodes CASSWAGAYNEQFF.

The chain employs TRBV6-2 or TRBV6-3 and TRBJ1-1, with 7 bases fitting TRBD1. CDR3 length: 13 residues. With V trimmed by 4 bases and J by 4 bases, 3 bases remained unmatched. The germline gives CDR1 MNHEY, CDR2 SVGEGT. In DNA form, the CDR3 reads TGTGCCAGCAGTTCGACAGGGCCCACTGAAGCTTTCTTT. Its protein is CASSSTGPTEAFF.

V is TRBV10-3 and J is TRBJ2-7; TRBD2 aligns across 11 bases. The CDR3 runs 13 residues. CDR1 and CDR2 from the germline V gene are ENHRY and SYGVKD. V shed 6 bases and J 2 bases; nucleotides not matched to a gene: 0. CDR3 region: CAIRTSGAYEQYF. DNA of the CDR3: TGTGCCATCAGGACTAGCGGGGCCTACGAGCAGTACTTC.

The rearrangement uses TRBV2 and TRBJ1-6; 7 bases match TRBD1. Germline V gives CDR1 SNHLY, CDR2 FYNNEI. J was trimmed by 6 bases and V by 6 bases; bases with no gene match: 11. The CDR3 has 16 residues. The CDR3: CASRFSDRALNSPLHF. For the CDR3, the DNA is TGTGCCAGCAGATTCTCCGACAGGGCCCTTAATTCACCCCTCCACTTT. Full variable domain (rest looked up from reference TRBV2 and TRBJ1-6): EPEVTQTPSHQVTQMGQEVILRCVPISNHLYFYWYRQILGQKVEFLVSFYNNEISEKSEIFDDQFSVERPDGSNFTLKIRSTKLEDSAMYFCASRFSDRALNSPLHFGNGTRLTVT.

The rearrangement links TRBV10-1 to TRBJ1-1; D is uncertain. Trimming left V 4 bases short and J 2 bases short, with 8 bases between. CDR1 is WNHNN, CDR2 SYGVQD, per germline (reference sequence). The CDR3 length is 13 residues. The CDR3 nucleotides read TGCGCCAGCAGTGCTCACTCCAACACTGAAGCTTTCTTT. Translation: CASSAHSNTEAFF.

At least ten counts were recorded for this clone. The chain recombines TRBV20-1 with TRBJ1-2; D may be TRBD1 (6 bases). The CDR3 consists of 14 residues. Germline-derived CDR1 and CDR2 are DFQATT and SNEGSKA (reference sequence). Trimming removed 3 bases at V and 6 bases at J, with 17 bases between. The CDR3 here is CSASRTGGPDGYTF. The CDR3 nucleotides read TGCAGTGCTAGTAGGACGGGGGGGCCCGATGGCTACACCTTC.

The rearrangement uses TRBV4-1 and TRBJ2-5, with D uncertain. The germline V gene has CDR1 MGHRA and CDR2 YSYEKL. CDR3 size: 13 residues. Trimming cost V 1 base and J 3 bases, with 6 bases left between them. The CDR3 DNA is TGCGCCAGCAGCCAAGGGCCCGAAGAGACCCAGTACTTC. This gives the protein CASSQGPEETQYF.

This chain links TRBV6-2 or TRBV6-3 with TRBJ2-3; 7 bases map to TRBD2. CDR1 and CDR2 (germline): MNHEY, SVGEGT. The CDR3 extends over 15 amino acids. V dropped 2 bases and J dropped 4; count of bases not matched to a gene: 6. Written as DNA, the CDR3 is TGTGCCAGCAGTTACAGGGCTAGCGGTCCAGATACGCAGTATTTT. Protein: CASSYRASGPDTQYF.

This chain uses TRBV27 with TRBJ1-5; tentative D call: TRBD1 (6 bases). The CDR3 consists of 14 residues. The germline CDR1 and CDR2 sequences are MNHEY and SMNVEV (reference sequence). Trimming pared 5 bases from V and 6 bases from J, leaving 14 bases between. The CDR3 reads CASSITGIGQPQHF. The CDR3 DNA sequence: TGTGCCAGCAGTATCACAGGGATCGGTCAGCCCCAGCATTTT.

This chain connects TRBV12-3 or TRBV12-4 to TRBJ2-7; D not certain. This CDR3 contains 11 residues. V shed 1 base and J shed 6 bases, with 4 bases lying between them. The CDR3 sequence: CASSLGLEQYF. The CDR3 nucleotides read TGTGCCAGCAGTTTAGGGCTCGAGCAGTACTTC.

This clone was recorded once. This chain connects TRBV6-2 or TRBV6-3 to TRBJ1-5; the match to TRBD1 covers 9 bases. Germline CDR1 is MNHEY and CDR2 is SVGEGT. After removal of 2 bases from V and 3 bases from J, the junction contained 2 bases not matched to a gene. The length of the CDR3 is 15 residues. CDR3: CASSYGQGFNQPQHF. CDR3 bases: TGTGCCAGCAGTTACGGACAGGGGTTCAATCAGCCCCAGCATTTT.

V usage is TRBV7-9 and J usage is TRBJ2-3, with 9 bases that match TRBD2. V trimming: 5 bases; J trimming: 3 bases; junction bases outside the gene matches: 12. This CDR3 is 17 amino acids long. In germline, CDR1 is SEHNR, CDR2 FQNEAQ (reference sequence). The CDR3 protein is CASSPPGASGATDTQYF. The CDR3 DNA reads as TGTGCCAGCAGCCCCCCGGGCGCTAGCGGGGCGACAGATACGCAGTATTTT.

This chain connects TRBV5-1 to TRBJ1-4; D may be TRBD1 (6 bases). The CDR3 extends over 16 amino acids. Germline CDR1 reads SGHRS; CDR2 reads YFSETQ. V was trimmed by 6 bases and J by 7 bases, leaving 22 bases between them. CDR3 sequence reads: CASTQTGLRESEKLFF. DNA of the CDR3: TGCGCCAGCACCCAGACAGGATTGAGGGAGAGTGAAAAACTGTTTTTT.

The chain employs TRBV10-2 and TRBJ2-6; unclear D gene. The germline CDR1 and CDR2 sequences are WSHSY and SAAADI. The CDR3 runs 14 residues. Trimming cost V 2 bases and J 4 bases, with 6 bases left between them. The CDR3 bases are TGCGCCAGCAGTGAGGTAGGGGGGGCCAACGTCCTGACTTTC. Translating it yields CASSEVGGANVLTF.

The gene calls are TRBV5-1 and TRBJ2-5; no definite D call. The CDR3 loop spans 14 amino acids. Germline lookup yields CDR1 SGHRS and CDR2 YFSETQ. Trimming took 4 bases from V and 1 from J, leaving 11 bases between them. The CDR3, as DNA: TGCGCCAGCAGCCCTTCGGCAGCCCAAGAGACCCAGTACTTC. Translated, it gives CASSPSAAQETQYF. The whole variable domain, remainder taken from reference TRBV5-1 and TRBJ2-5, is KAGVTQTPRYLIKTRGQQVTLSCSPISGHRSVSWYQQTPGQGLQFLFEYFSETQRNKGNFPGRFSGRQFSNSRSEMNVSTLELGDSALYLCASSPSAAQETQYFGPGTRLLVL.

The chain has TRBV28 and TRBJ1-2, with a tentative D call TRBD1 (5 bases). The CDR3 contains 13 residues. The germline V gene has CDR1 MDHEN and CDR2 SYDVKM. Deletions cut 2 bases from V and 3 bases from J, with 7 bases between. The CDR3 region has the DNA TGTGCCAGCAGTTTAGTGACAGACTATGGCTACACCTTC. Its translation: CASSLVTDYGYTF.

The chain couples TRBV4-1 to TRBJ2-3; 10 bases map to TRBD2. J was trimmed by 1 base and V by 4 bases; bases with no gene match: 5. The CDR3 is 16 residues long. The germline CDR1 and CDR2 sequences are MGHRA and YSYEKL. CDR3 DNA sequence: TGCGCCAGCAGCCGCGGACTAGCGGTTCGCACAGATACGCAGTATTTT. Residues: CASSRGLAVRTDTQYF.

The CDR3 region is CASSPTGAVYEQYF. The CDR3 region has the DNA TGTGCCAGCAGTCCGACAGGGGCAGTATACGAGCAGTACTTC. V usage is TRBV6-2 or TRBV6-3 and J usage is TRBJ2-7; 8 nucleotides line up with TRBD1. The CDR3 runs 14 residues. Germline CDR1 reads MNHEY; CDR2 reads SVGEGT. V was clipped by 5 bases and J by 4 bases; unmatched bases: 7.

V gene TRBV2 combines with J gene TRBJ1-2; D may be TRBD1 (6 bases). The CDR3 spans 15 residues. In germline, CDR1 is SNHLY, CDR2 FYNNEI. Trimming stripped 5 bases from V and 5 bases from J, with 18 bases between. CDR3 in amino acids: CASSYPDRQTYGYTF. CDR3 nucleotide sequence: TGTGCCAGCAGTTACCCCGACAGGCAGACTTATGGCTACACCTTC.

The chain has TRBV6-2 or TRBV6-3 and TRBJ2-7; weak D call: TRBD1 (5 bases). The CDR3 sequence is 18 residues long. Trimming removed 5 bases at V and 5 bases at J, with 28 bases between. Germline CDR1 is MNHEY and CDR2 is SVGEGT. The CDR3 loop reads CASSNTRQILGNPDEQYF. Here the CDR3 DNA reads TGTGCCAGCAGTAACACCCGACAGATTTTAGGGAATCCGGACGAGCAGTACTTC.

The V gene is TRBV28, the J gene TRBJ2-1, with D unclear. V shed 7 bases and J shed 4 bases, with 8 bases lying between them. The CDR3 is made up of 12 amino acids. Per germline, CDR1 MDHEN and CDR2 SYDVKM. The CDR3 nucleotides read TGTGCCAGCAACGAACTTTACAATGAGCAGTTCTTC. Amino acid sequence: CASNELYNEQFF.

The chain couples TRBV27 to TRBJ1-2; a weak D match, TRBD1 (5 bases). The germline CDR1 and CDR2 sequences are MNHEY and SMNVEV (reference sequence). Trimming shortened V by 6 bases and J by 4 bases, and 18 bases separated the two germline ends. The CDR3 has 15 amino acids. As DNA, the CDR3 is TGTGCCAGCAGGTCTGGACAATCCTCCTCCTATGGCTACACCTTC. Its protein is CASRSGQSSSYGYTF.

The rearrangement links TRBV5-1 to TRBJ2-2; D is undetermined. V dropped 0 bases and J dropped 4 bases, with 10 bases sitting between them. The CDR3 runs to 15 residues. Germline loops: CDR1 SGHRS, CDR2 YFSETQ. The CDR3 nucleotides read TGCGCCAGCAGCTTGGGCAGTCTCAGCACCGGGGAGCTGTTTTTT. Amino acid sequence: CASSLGSLSTGELFF.